This TCR beta chain was observed in a study of cytomegalovirus exposure and HLA in healthy donors (dated by TCRdb to about 2017). With regard to the full study: In an earlier analysis of approximately 640 of the donors, approximately 260 Gb of sequence data and 90 million to 130 million unique TCR beta sequences from about 179 million T cells were reported. Roughly 300 gigabases of sequencing data and some 85 million unique TCR sequences were included in an early release covering roughly 600 HLA-typed donors. Of the roughly 400 genotyped donors, 81% were placed in the genetic ancestry cluster associated with self-reported Caucasian donors. The study aimed to test whether signatures of past pathogen exposure could be identified by cataloging public T cell receptors. The T cell repertoires of 666 subjects were profiled by immunosequencing and related to cytomegalovirus serostatus. In addition to the first cohort of 666 subjects, a separate validation cohort of approximately 130 different subjects was used. The study combined high-throughput TCR immunosequencing, statistical association of individual TCRs with disease status, and machine learning to predict cytomegalovirus infection status. To study patterns of TCR occurrence, a later analysis re-analyzed previously published TCR beta repertoires from 700 or so donors and added high-resolution HLA genotyping. The later analysis used no new phenotypic data to find candidate immune exposures, relying instead on TCR beta sequences and their occurrence across donors. An earlier analysis of approximately 630 of the donors applied high-throughput TCR beta sequencing to assess whether each TCR beta V gene segment acted as functional or pseudogenic. Donor age, sex, ethnicity and CMV serostatus were compiled alongside the repertoire data. A later genetic analysis took genome-wide SNP genotypes for about 55% of the 666 donors and used that subset as a discovery cohort. All discovery cohort repertoires had been generated using a single sequencing platform. HLA typing included class I and class II loci at four-digit resolution. The number of donors typed differed by locus, with 629-630 for A, B, C, DRB1 and DQB1, around 500 for DQA1, about 610 for DPA1, and 400 to 490 for DPB1. Roughly 5 DR-DQ haplotypes were handled as single units for association and clustering because linkage in the cohort was strong. Among 300 to 450 genotyped donors of the cohort, an average of approximately 250,000 unique TCR beta nucleotide sequences were sequenced per donor, roughly 20% of them non-productive. The paper as a whole reports these results and caveats: Strong co-occurrence of HLA alleles, especially DR and DQ, made assigning TCR associations to individual alleles difficult. In an earlier analysis of more than 450 of the donors, most TCR beta V segments were observed in productive rearrangements about 90% or about 30% of the time, broadly matching IMGT annotations. In a later analysis, 16,951 TCR beta sequences were associated with specific HLA alleles at a false discovery rate of 0.05. According to a later analysis, TCR association rates differed among HLA loci, with DRB1 alleles showing the most associated TCRs and HLA-C alleles showing the fewest. It was suggested by the authors that the approach could potentially be generalized to other disease states and immunological phenotypes. Compared with the roughly 700-donor mean, donors in an Asian-associated ancestry cluster had fewer N-insertions in productive TCRs, according to a later genetic analysis. Presence/absence analyses assumed roughly uniform sequencing depth across donors, an assumption that may not hold. A later analysis found that most CMV-associated TCR beta chains appeared HLA-restricted, with HLA associations seemingly driven largely by CMV exposure. The only immune exposure information available for the cohort was CMV serostatus. Some IMGT-functional V segments, including TRBV6-2 and TRBV6-3, could not be distinguished by the 87-base-pair reads and were therefore excluded. In a later genetic analysis, a missense DCLRE1C variant was associated with V-gene and J-gene trimming of TCR beta chains, and the association was replicated in an independent cohort. HLA typing was unavailable for some donors at each locus, so association tests used only the typed subset. The earlier analysis of 587 of the donors excluded some 15 rarely observed V segments, including chromosome 9 orphons, because counts were too low. This cohort had only TCR beta chains sequenced, and the lack of alpha or paired-chain data limited which features could be detected. Cytomegalovirus status was reported to be diagnosed by the classifier with high specificity and sensitivity in both the original and validation cohorts. Linkage disequilibrium might explain the correlated functional status among segregating V segments, but an unknown experimental factor could not be excluded. A further reported finding was that TCR beta sequences accurately predicted the HLA-A and HLA-B alleles for most subjects in the first cohort. In a later analysis, HLA-associated TCR beta chains were found to be more clonally expanded and to have lower generation probabilities than equally common non-associated chains. A group of highly shared sequence variants was considered likely to be a technical artifact of the sequencing pipeline. The study listed 164 TCR beta chains as associated with cytomegalovirus. In a later analysis, several top co-occurrence clusters were reported to appear linked to parvovirus B19, influenza, CMV and Epstein-Barr virus. Three of the identified cytomegalovirus-associated TCR beta chains were confirmed in vitro to be specific for cytomegalovirus antigens. Most TCR sequences were seen in very few donors, while some public TCRs were found in many individuals.

Libraries were constructed by the immunoSEQ multiplex PCR assay. For the multiplex PCR, a mixture combining 60 forward primers for TCR Vbeta segments and 13 reverse primers for TCR Jbeta segments was used. The CDR3 region of rearranged TCR beta genes was amplified from genomic DNA with a multiplex PCR assay. On the Illumina HiSeq System, the amplified TCR beta libraries were sequenced as 87-base-pair reads. As for how the authors treated the data: Across the 500 to 750 repertoires, a later analysis counted approximately 83 million unique TCR beta chains, 9.5 million to 13 million of which were shared by at least two donors. Raw reads were error-corrected and collapsed into unique sequences with a nearest-neighbor algorithm that merged closely related sequences to remove PCR and sequencing errors. CDR3 sequences were aligned to IMGT reference sequences to assign V, D and J gene segments. For a sequence to be retained, a match of at least six nucleotides was required to both a V gene segment and a J gene segment. A rearrangement was called productive if the CDR3 had no stop codons and remained in frame with V and J, and every other rearrangement was called non-productive. Following IMGT convention, CDR3 was defined as the stretch from the second conserved V-encoded cysteine up to the conserved J-encoded phenylalanine. In an earlier analysis of approximately 590 of the donors, sequences lacking an unambiguous match to a single V gene segment were excluded. An earlier analysis of some 500 of the donors classified V segments as functional when productive rearrangements were above 56.7% and as segregating when the standard deviation between donors was above 5%. A statistical classification framework was built for diagnosing cytomegalovirus status from the catalog of TCR beta chain sequences. In a later analysis, V and J genes were assigned by comparing TCR nucleotide sequences against IMGT/GENE-DB human TR gene sequences. In a later analysis, CDR3 sequences and most-parsimonious VDJ recombination scenarios were assigned using the TCRdist pipeline. In a later analysis, each TCR beta chain was defined by its CDR3 amino acid sequence together with its V-gene family, and reads lacking a unique V-gene family were excluded. As a way to deal with suspected cross-contamination and a sequencing artifact, a later analysis dropped roughly 620 nucleotide sequences that were highly shared and had low generation probability. For each public chain, a later analysis derived a clonal expansion index from normalized ranks of inferred template counts within each repertoire. In a later analysis, generation probabilities were computed with a VDJ recombination model fitted to out-of-frame rearrangements, and the resulting probabilities were checked against IGoR. In a later analysis, TCR-TCR, TCR-HLA and TCR-CMV co-occurrence was scored with hypergeometric tests, and a repertoire-size bias correction was applied to TCR pairs. A later analysis estimated false discovery rates by permuting HLA or CMV assignments 20 times. In a later analysis, co-occurring TCRs were grouped with DBSCAN, and TCRdist sequence similarity was added when clustering was performed within HLA-allele-positive subsets. Co-occurrence clustering excluded repertoires with fewer than 30,000 or more than 120,000 public chains, plus five with anomalous nucleotide sharing. The immuneACCESS repertoire file appears here via TCRdb, limited to in-frame rearrangements. These files lack a portion of the clones; in checked studies, under half of the deficit traces to unresolved V genes, and the cause of the others is not known. Clonal size and the V and J genes are those of that table, whereas D and trimming came from the DNA. The sample records 90,000 to 120,000 clones, 65% to 75% of which are singletons. The biggest ten clones account for 11% of the sample.

Inclusive of the bounding cysteine and phenylalanine, the CDR3 is 15 residues long. The read is trimmed to its CDR3 DNA, 45 bases read in frame from base 1. V loses 2 bases of germline sequence and J loses 6 bases, and the interval between the two ends is 17 bases. For CDR1 and CDR2, the germline V gene lists MNHEY and SVGAGI. In total, approximately 610 healthy bone marrow donors made up the cohort. Cohort members were all nominally healthy when sampled, although unrecorded immune exposures were likely present. The donor was CMV seropositive and belonged to the group of more than 250 seropositive cohort members. A peripheral blood sample was collected from each donor, and TCR beta sequencing was performed on peripheral blood mononuclear cells. Genomic DNA was extracted from the blood cell samples with the Qiagen DNeasy Blood Extraction Kit. As for this clone: No antigen is known for it. The record has no base qualities; no much larger clone is one base away.

Sequencing was performed on PBMCs. The chain links TRBV6-5 with TRBJ2-7, with the D segment identity uncertain. The receptor comes from a man between 35 and 55 years old in good health and CMV-seropositive. The nucleotide sequence is TGTGCCAGCAGTTACGTAACCTCATCCGACACCGAGCAGTACTTC. This is translated as CASSYVTSSDTEQYF.